A single sample is the source of the 24 T cell receptor beta chains below, sequenced in a study of T-cell memory formation after mild COVID-19 (dated by TCRdb to about 2021). Library method: 5' RACE. The instrument was an Illumina NovaSeq 6000. TCRdb ran its own pipeline on the public reads, namely fastp trimming at Q25 and MiXCR clone calling, and kept in-frame beta chains. Rows are combined by CDR3 protein, so each entry shows the most common genes and DNA. Here the sample has just under 50,000 distinct CDR3 sequences; less than 15% occur a single time. The ten largest account for more than 20% of the sample. Sequences were obtained from PBMCs or a T cell subset sorted from them (not recorded which). These receptors originate from a young man who had mild COVID-19 (a few samples of this study predate the infection). The sample titles of this study are shuffled in the database, so cell type and time point are left out; the donor was told from shared clones.

The chain is built from TRBV6-7 and TRBJ2-3; tentatively, D is TRBD2 (5 bases). TRBV6-7 is placed among ORFs of uncertain function. Trimming stripped 6 bases from V and 0 bases from J, with 16 bases between. The CDR3 length is 16 residues. The CDR3 sequence is CASSYRTPRSTDTQYF. CDR3 sequence (DNA): TGTGCCAGCAGCTATAGGACTCCGAGGAGCACAGATACGCAGTATTTT.

This clonotype turned up a few times. The chain carries TRBV7-2 and TRBJ1-5; 11 bases align to TRBD1. The J segment lost 7 bases and the V segment lost 6 bases, leaving 5 bases of the junction unmatched. CDR1 is SGHTA, CDR2 FQGNSA, per germline. The CDR3 spans 14 residues. DNA of the CDR3: TGTGCCAGCAGACGGACAGGGGGCGGACAGCCCCAGCATTTT. It encodes CASRRTGGGQPQHF. Full variable domain (missing parts from reference TRBV7-2 and TRBJ1-5): GAGVSQSPSNKVTEKGKDVELRCDPISGHTALYWYRQSLGQGLEFLIYFQGNSAPDKSGLPSDRFSAERTGGSVSTLTIQRTQQEDSAVYLCASRRTGGGQPQHFGDGTRLSIL.

This clonotype was found a few times. The chain has TRBV20-1 and TRBJ2-5; no reliable D call. Trimming removed 3 bases from V and 1 base from J, with 15 bases in between. This CDR3 region has 15 residues. Per the germline V gene, CDR1 is DFQATT and CDR2 is SNEGSKA (reference sequence). The CDR3 DNA follows: TGCAGTGCTAGGGGCGCGAGGAGCTCCCAAGAGACCCAGTACTTC. This gives the protein CSARGARSSQETQYF.

Only a few counts were recorded for this clonotype. The chain links TRBV12-3 or TRBV12-4 to TRBJ2-5, with D possibly being TRBD1 (5 bases). The ends were cut back, 5 bases at V and 5 bases at J, with 15 bases in the middle. The CDR3 is 14 amino acids. The CDR3 loop is CASSGRWGSETQYF. As DNA, the CDR3 is TGTGCCAGCAGTGGAAGATGGGGCTCCGAGACCCAGTACTTC.

In its sample, this clonotype was seen a few times. The chain has TRBV3-1 and TRBJ1-5; perhaps TRBD1 as D (5 bases). V was trimmed by 2 bases and J by 7 bases, leaving 9 bases between them. CDR1 is LGHDT and CDR2 is YNNKEL in the germline V gene (reference sequence). The CDR3 runs 13 residues. The CDR3 loop reads CASSQRGDQPQHF. CDR3 sequence (DNA): TGTGCCAGCAGCCAACGAGGGGACCAGCCCCAGCATTTT. Together with reference TRBV3-1 and TRBJ1-5, the CDR3 gives the full variable domain: DTAVSQTPKYLVTQMGNDKSIKCEQNLGHDTMYWYKQDSKKFLKIMFSYNNKELIINETVPNRFSPKSPDKAHLNLHINSLELGDSAVYFCASSQRGDQPQHFGDGTRLSIL.

This sequence joins TRBV6-2 or TRBV6-3 and TRBJ1-1; D possibly corresponds to TRBD1 (6 bases). Per the germline V gene, CDR1 is MNHEY and CDR2 is SVGEGT. The CDR3 is made up of 16 amino acids. With 6 bases removed from V and 0 bases from J, the gap between germline ends came to 17 bases. In DNA, the CDR3 is TGTGCCAGCAGCCCCCCCGAACAGGGTATGAACACTGAAGCTTTCTTT. This gives the protein CASSPPEQGMNTEAFF.

This clonotype was detected only a few times. J is TRBJ2-7 and V is TRBV5-1; D might be TRBD2 (6 bases). The CDR3 length is 15 residues. V was shortened by 0 bases and J by 2 bases, with 12 bases between the two germline ends. In germline, CDR1 is SGHRS, CDR2 YFSETQ. The DNA of the CDR3 is TGCGCCAGCAGCTTGGTTGTAGGACTACCCTACGAGCAGTACTTC. This translates into CASSLVVGLPYEQYF.

This clonotype showed up just a few times. The chain has TRBV6-6 and TRBJ2-5; D call uncertain. The ends were cut back, 5 bases at V and 7 bases at J, with 14 bases in the middle. This CDR3 spans 13 amino acids. Germline assignment: CDR1 MNHNY and CDR2 SVGAGI (reference sequence). CDR3 residues: CASSKSHEGTQYF. The CDR3 DNA reads TGTGCCAGCAGTAAAAGCCACGAAGGGACCCAGTACTTC.

The chain combines TRBV5-1 with TRBJ1-2, with unresolved D. Germline CDR1 SGHRS, CDR2 YFSETQ. CDR3 length: 14 residues. The ends were cut back, 3 bases at V and 2 bases at J, with 11 bases in the middle. CDR3 sequence reads: CASSSTTGNYGYTF. The CDR3 DNA reads as TGCGCCAGCAGCTCTACTACCGGGAACTATGGCTACACCTTC.

This clonotype turned up a few times. The chain couples TRBV4-3 to TRBJ2-1; tentative D call: TRBD2 (7 bases). The ends were cut back, 4 bases at V and 0 bases at J, with 13 bases in the middle. The CDR3 totals 16 residues. The germline CDR1 and CDR2 sequences are LGHNA and YSLEER. CDR3: CASSPRGPSSYNEQFF. CDR3 bases: TGCGCCAGCAGCCCGCGGGGGCCGAGCTCCTACAATGAGCAGTTCTTC.

The chain links TRBV10-3 to TRBJ2-3; TRBD1 is a possible D gene (5 bases). CDR1 and CDR2 (germline): ENHRY, SYGVKD. Trimming pared 10 bases from V and 0 bases from J, leaving 11 bases between. This CDR3 comprises 13 residues. The CDR3 protein is CATTETSTDTQYF. CDR3 DNA: TGTGCCACGACAGAGACTAGCACAGATACGCAGTATTTT.

This sequence joins TRBV7-9 and TRBJ1-1; D possibly corresponds to TRBD1 (5 bases). The V gene lost 0 bases and the J gene lost 1 base, with 12 bases spanning the gap. CDR3 length: 16 residues. CDR1 SEHNR and CDR2 FQNEAQ come from the germline V gene (reference sequence). Here the CDR3 DNA reads TGTGCCAGCAGCTTAGCTCGGGACCAAAGGAACACTGAAGCTTTCTTT. Protein product: CASSLARDQRNTEAFF.

A note on this clonotype: The limits of the CDR3 on the DNA are not certain, so only TCRdb's listed CDR3 is given. The chain recombines TRBV2 with TRBJ2-2. The CDR3 totals 14 residues, both ends included. Germline assignment: CDR1 SNHLY and CDR2 FYNNEI. The CDR3 spells CASRWRTSPGSCFF.

This clonotype was seen repeatedly, ten times or more. V gene TRBV5-1 combines with J gene TRBJ2-7; D is unresolved. The CDR3 contains 12 residues. CDR1 is SGHRS and CDR2 is YFSETQ in the germline V gene. Trimming stripped 2 bases from V and 1 base from J, with 4 bases between. The CDR3 protein is CASSLESYEQYF. Written as DNA, the CDR3 is TGCGCCAGCAGCTTAGAGTCCTACGAGCAGTACTTC.

This clonotype was counted between two and nine times. The chain is built from TRBV6-2 or TRBV6-3 and TRBJ1-5; 10 nucleotides align to TRBD1. The CDR3 consists of 15 residues. Unmatched junction bases numbered 5, after V lost 4 bases and J lost 5 bases. Germline CDR1 and CDR2: MNHEY and SVGEGT. This CDR3 reads CASSSTGGGYQPQHF. CDR3 nucleotide sequence: TGTGCCAGCAGTTCGACAGGGGGCGGTTATCAGCCCCAGCATTTT.

Only a few counts were recorded for this clonotype. The J gene is TRBJ2-5, the V gene TRBV7-9; possible D gene TRBD2, 5 bases. The CDR3 loop spans 13 amino acids. Deletions cut 6 bases from V and 10 bases from J, with 18 bases between. Germline-derived CDR1 and CDR2 are SEHNR and FQNEAQ (reference sequence). The CDR3 nucleotides are TGTGCCAGCAGTCGCAGACTTGATGAGGGCCAGTACTTC. It is translated as CASSRRLDEGQYF.

This clonotype occurred many times. The genes are TRBV20-1 and TRBJ2-7, with TRBD2 matching over 7 bases. The CDR3 has 14 residues. Germline-derived CDR1 and CDR2 are DFQATT and SNEGSKA (reference sequence). V gave up 3 bases and J gave up 0 bases; unmatched junction bases: 5. The CDR3 spells CSASGGLSSYEQYV. CDR3 bases: TGCAGTGCTAGCGGGGGACTAAGCTCCTACGAGCAGTACGTC.

The chain employs TRBV15 and TRBJ1-2; D uncertain. The CDR3 has 13 residues. Trimming pared 2 bases from V and 8 bases from J, leaving 12 bases between. CDR1 and CDR2 (germline): LNHNV, YYDKDF (reference sequence). CDR3 protein: CATSRPGRGGYTF. The CDR3 DNA reads as TGTGCCACCAGCAGACCCGGACGGGGAGGCTACACCTTC.

The chain joins TRBV4-3 to TRBJ1-6, with D unclear. Germline assignment: CDR1 LGHNA and CDR2 YSLEER. V lost 3 bases and J 10 bases, leaving 10 bases between the germline ends. The CDR3 is 13 amino acids. CDR3 bases: TGCGCCAGCAGCCAGGGCATGGTGTCACCCCTCCACTTT. Encoded protein: CASSQGMVSPLHF.

This clonotype has more than one count but fewer than ten. V usage is TRBV6-4 and J usage is TRBJ2-1; TRBD2 aligns across 11 bases. Losses at the gene ends were 6 bases for V and 7 bases for J; bases not matched to a gene: 5. This CDR3 has 14 residues. Germline-derived CDR1 and CDR2 are MRHNA and SNTAGT. CDR3 region: CASSASGGRNEQFF. The CDR3 DNA sequence: TGTGCCAGCAGCGCTAGCGGGGGGCGGAATGAGCAGTTCTTC.

Ten or more counts support this clonotype. The CDR3 here is CASSHITGLAGIITGELFF. The CDR3 nucleotides are TGCGCCAGCAGCCACATCACGGGACTAGCGGGGATTATCACCGGGGAGCTGTTTTTT. The chain links TRBV4-3 to TRBJ2-2, with 13 bases that match TRBD2. The CDR3 contains 19 residues. With V trimmed by 3 bases and J by 4 bases, 11 bases remained unmatched. The germline CDR1 and CDR2 sequences are LGHNA and YSLEER.

The rearrangement uses TRBV5-1 and TRBJ2-1; no reliable D call. V gave up 6 bases and J gave up 10 bases, with 11 bases separating them. The CDR3 covers 11 residues. Germline values: CDR1 SGHRS, CDR2 YFSETQ. The CDR3 bases are TGCGCCAGCATGGGGTTCAGGGAGCAGTTCTTC. Encoded protein: CASMGFREQFF.

By share, this clonotype ranks as medium-sized. The rearrangement joins TRBV6-5 to TRBJ2-1; 7 bases map to TRBD1. J lost 1 base, V lost 4 bases, and 4 bases had no gene match. CDR1 and CDR2 (germline): MNHEY, SVGAGI. This CDR3 is built from 15 residues. This CDR3 is CASSSGTDSYNEQFF. The CDR3 nucleotides read TGTGCCAGCAGTTCCGGGACAGATTCCTACAATGAGCAGTTCTTC.

In its sample, this clonotype was seen a few times. The gene calls are TRBV20-1 and TRBJ2-1; 12 bases map to TRBD2. CDR1 and CDR2 from the germline V gene are DFQATT and SNEGSKA (reference sequence). This CDR3 is 15 amino acids long. J was trimmed by 8 bases and V by 6 bases; bases with no gene match: 11. The DNA for the CDR3 is TGCAGTGCCTCGCCGGCTCTAGCGGGGGGGGATGAGCAGTTCTTC. Amino acids: CSASPALAGGDEQFF.